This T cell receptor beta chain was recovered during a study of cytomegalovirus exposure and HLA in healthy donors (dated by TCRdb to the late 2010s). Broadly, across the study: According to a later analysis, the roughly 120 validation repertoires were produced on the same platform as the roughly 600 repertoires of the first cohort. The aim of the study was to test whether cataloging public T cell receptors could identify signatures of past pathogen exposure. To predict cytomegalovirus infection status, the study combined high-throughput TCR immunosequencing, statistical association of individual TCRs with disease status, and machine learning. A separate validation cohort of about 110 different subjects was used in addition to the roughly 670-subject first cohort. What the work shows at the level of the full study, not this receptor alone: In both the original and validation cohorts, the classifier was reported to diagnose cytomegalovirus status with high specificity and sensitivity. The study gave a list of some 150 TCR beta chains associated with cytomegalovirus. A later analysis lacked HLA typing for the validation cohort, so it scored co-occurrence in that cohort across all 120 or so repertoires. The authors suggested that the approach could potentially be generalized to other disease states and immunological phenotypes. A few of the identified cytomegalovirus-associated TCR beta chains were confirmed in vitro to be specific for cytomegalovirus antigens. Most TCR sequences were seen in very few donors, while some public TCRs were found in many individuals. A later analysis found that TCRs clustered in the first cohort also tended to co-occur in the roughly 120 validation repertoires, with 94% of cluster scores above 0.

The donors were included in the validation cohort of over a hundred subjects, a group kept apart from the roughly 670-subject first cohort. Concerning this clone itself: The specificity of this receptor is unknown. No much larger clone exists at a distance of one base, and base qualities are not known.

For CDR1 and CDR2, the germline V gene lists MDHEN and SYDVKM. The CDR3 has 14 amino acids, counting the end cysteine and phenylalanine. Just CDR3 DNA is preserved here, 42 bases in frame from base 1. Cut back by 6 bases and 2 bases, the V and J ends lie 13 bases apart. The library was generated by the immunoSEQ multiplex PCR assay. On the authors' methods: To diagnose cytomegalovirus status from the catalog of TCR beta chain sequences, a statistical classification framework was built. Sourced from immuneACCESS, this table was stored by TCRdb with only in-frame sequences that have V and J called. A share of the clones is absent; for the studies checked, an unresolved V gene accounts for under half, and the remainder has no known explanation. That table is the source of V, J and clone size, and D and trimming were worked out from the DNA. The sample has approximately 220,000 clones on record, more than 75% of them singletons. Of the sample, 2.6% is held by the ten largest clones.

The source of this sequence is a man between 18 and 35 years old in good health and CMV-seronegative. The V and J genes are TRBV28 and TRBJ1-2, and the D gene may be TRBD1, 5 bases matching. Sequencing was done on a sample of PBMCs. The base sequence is TGTGCCAGCAGCCCCCAGGACATCAACTATGGCTACACCTTC. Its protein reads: CASSPQDINYGYTF.